Shown below are 12 T cell receptor beta chains from a single sample sequenced in a study of cytomegalovirus exposure and HLA in healthy donors. Researchers ran the PCR with 60 Vbeta and 13 Jbeta primers. Sequencing used immunoSEQ multiplex PCR; TCRdb keeps in-frame clones, though not all of them. The sample includes fewer than 130,000 clones, around 84% seen only once; the top ten take 1.3%. The sample comprised PBMCs. These receptors originate from a woman aged 25 to 39 in good health and CMV-seronegative.

The rearrangement joins TRBV2 to TRBJ2-5; D ambiguous. Germline loops: CDR1 SNHLY, CDR2 FYNNEI. This CDR3 spans 11 amino acids. V lost 5 bases and J lost 9, with 10 bases in between. In nucleotides, the CDR3 is TGTGCCAGCAGTCCCGGTCAGGCCCAGTACTTC. It codes for CASSPGQAQYF.

This clone was counted only a few times. The rearrangement links TRBV30 to TRBJ2-7; D possibly corresponds to TRBD1 (6 bases). The CDR3 is made up of 12 amino acids. Trimming shortened V by 4 bases and J by 4 bases, and 11 bases separated the two germline ends. Germline values: CDR1 GTSNPN, CDR2 SVGIG (reference sequence). The DNA for the CDR3 is TGTGCCTGGACAGGGGCTCGGTACGAGCAGTACTTC. Its translation: CAWTGARYEQYF.

V gene TRBV27 combines with J gene TRBJ2-7; 7 bases line up with TRBD2. This CDR3 region has 14 residues. CDR1 and CDR2 (germline): MNHEY, SMNVEV (reference sequence). The junction had 8 bases not matched to a gene; V was cut back by 5 bases and J by 4 bases. CDR3 protein: CASSVRAGRYEQYF. CDR3 DNA: TGTGCCAGCAGTGTCAGAGCGGGGAGATACGAGCAGTACTTC.

The chain is built from TRBV28 and TRBJ1-5, with D tentatively TRBD1 (5 bases). The V gene lost 1 base and the J gene lost 1 base, with 8 bases spanning the gap. The CDR3 extends over 15 amino acids. CDR1 and CDR2 (germline): MDHEN, SYDVKM. DNA of the CDR3: TGTGCCAGCAGTTTATTATCAGGGAGCAATCAGCCCCAGCATTTT. It encodes CASSLLSGSNQPQHF.

The V and J genes are TRBV7-6 and TRBJ2-2, with no clear D. CDR3 size: 13 residues. Per germline, CDR1 SGHVS and CDR2 FNYEAQ. With 4 bases removed from V and 6 bases from J, the gap between germline ends came to 9 bases. The CDR3 nucleotides read TGTGCCAGCAGCTCCCGACATTCCGGGGAGCTGTTTTTT. As protein: CASSSRHSGELFF.

The chain has TRBV6-6 and TRBJ2-1; 9 positions agree with TRBD1. Germline assignment: CDR1 MNHNY and CDR2 SVGAGI (reference sequence). Trimming took 6 bases from V and 3 from J; bases not matched to a gene: 6. The CDR3 runs 15 residues. The CDR3 spells CASRPGTGFYNEQFF. The CDR3 coding sequence is TGTGCCAGCAGACCAGGGACAGGGTTCTACAATGAGCAGTTCTTC.

V and J are TRBV2 and TRBJ1-2; D may be TRBD1 (5 bases). Germline loops: CDR1 SNHLY, CDR2 FYNNEI. The length of the CDR3 is 14 residues. Trimming took off 3 bases at V and 0 bases at J, with 8 bases between the two ends. CDR3 sequence reads: CASSDRGTNYGYTF. The DNA of the CDR3 is TGTGCCAGCAGTGACCGGGGGACTAACTATGGCTACACCTTC.

The table lists this clone with a count of one. The genes are TRBV28 and TRBJ1-1; 7 bases map to TRBD1. V dropped 4 bases and J dropped 3; count of bases not matched to a gene: 11. This CDR3 has 16 amino acids. Germline CDR1 reads MDHEN; CDR2 reads SYDVKM. The CDR3 region has the DNA TGTGCCAGCAGTTCTACAGGGGAAGGAGGAGACACTGAAGCTTTCTTT. This translates into CASSSTGEGGDTEAFF.

This chain uses TRBV5-1 with TRBJ2-7; 9 nucleotides line up with TRBD1. Per germline, CDR1 SGHRS and CDR2 YFSETQ. Germline trimming cut 4 bases from V and 4 bases from J; bases unmatched to any gene: 6. The CDR3 loop spans 14 amino acids. CDR3 in DNA: TGCGCCAGCAGCGACGGGACAGGGAAGTACGAGCAGTACTTC. This encodes CASSDGTGKYEQYF.

The chain combines TRBV6-6 with TRBJ1-1, with D hard to call. CDR3 size: 12 residues. V was trimmed by 2 bases and J by 4 bases, leaving 5 bases between them. The V gene's germline CDR1 is MNHNY and CDR2 SVGAGI (reference sequence). The CDR3 DNA reads TGTGCCAGCAGTTACGGGAGCACTGAAGCTTTCTTT. This translates into CASSYGSTEAFF.

This clone was seen a handful of times. This CDR3 is CASSPLETNTEAFF. CDR3 sequence (DNA): TGTGCCAGCTCACCACTGGAGACGAACACTGAAGCTTTCTTT. The chain couples TRBV18 to TRBJ1-1; D not certain. V lost 1 base and J lost 1, with 7 bases in between. Germline V lookup: CDR1 KGHSH, CDR2 LQKENI. This CDR3 contains 14 residues. Drawing the rest from reference TRBV18 and TRBJ1-1, the complete variable domain is NAGVMQNPRHLVRRRGQEARLRCSPMKGHSHVYWYRQLPEEGLKFMVYLQKENIIDESGMPKERFSAEFPKEGPSILRIQQVVRGDSAAYFCASSPLETNTEAFFGQGTRLTVV.

This clone was recorded once. J is TRBJ2-7 and V is TRBV28; D possibly corresponds to TRBD2 (5 bases). Trimming took 1 base from V and 1 from J, leaving 8 bases between them. The CDR3 runs 14 residues. CDR1 is MDHEN and CDR2 is SYDVKM in the germline V gene. The CDR3 sequence: CASSLLGGSYEQYF. CDR3 sequence (DNA): TGTGCCAGCAGTTTATTGGGCGGGTCCTACGAGCAGTACTTC. The whole variable domain, filled in from reference TRBV28 and TRBJ2-7, reads DVKVTQSSRYLVKRTGEKVFLECVQDMDHENMFWYRQDPGLGLRLIYFSYDVKMKEKGDIPEGYSVSREKKERFSLILESASTNQTSMYLCASSLLGGSYEQYFGPGTRLTVT.